This T cell receptor beta chain was identified during a study of T cell repertoires in cytomegalovirus infection. Across the study: Selection of CMV epitopes for the study included recently identified HLA-C-restricted and well-studied HLA-B-restricted ones. Evidence of both CMV infection and a matching HLA type came from public TCR beta signatures. Study-wide results and caveats: The cumulative frequency of public TCR beta families identified carriers of CMV plus the relevant HLA. In two of eight donors, the top clonotype was HLA-C-restricted CMV-specific.

Only a few counts were recorded for this clonotype. Its target is unknown. The CDR3 spans 14 residues. Germline V lookup: CDR1 SEHNR, CDR2 FQNEAQ (reference sequence). V gave up 4 bases and J gave up 8 bases, with 17 bases separating them. One entry per CDR3 protein results from TCRdb running MiXCR on the reads. The sample records 830,000 or so distinct CDR3 sequences, 30% to 35% being singletons. This sequence joins TRBV7-9 and TRBJ1-2, with a weak D call TRBD1 (6 bases). This clonotype originated in a human donor in good health (CMV status not recorded). Some clones in this sample may be carry-over from other donors' samples. The sample in question was cultured CD8+ T cells from PBMCs, obtained from culture after CMV antigen stimulation. In DNA form, the CDR3 reads TGTGCCAGCAGCTCCGGAGACAGGCAGGGCGGCTACACCTTC. Translated, it gives CASSSGDRQGGYTF.